This T cell receptor beta chain originates from a study of T cell responses to AZD1222 COVID-19 vaccine. Across the whole study: Second-dose intervals of approximately 4 or approximately 12 weeks were pooled. Study results and caveats: With two AZD1222 doses given, Spike-specific TCR breadth and depth both rose. Clonal diversity was possibly underestimated, and the donors were mostly white British, with more females. None of the repertoires were sampled until the peak T cell response had passed.

Clones were read by immunoSEQ multiplex PCR, and TCRdb kept only the in-frame ones, dropping some. This sample has 250,000 or so clones, with roughly 93% found just once. As concerns this clone: Its antigen is still unknown.

This CDR3 comprises 16 residues. Germline assignment: CDR1 SEHNR and CDR2 FQNEAQ (reference sequence). Trimming removed 5 bases at V and 2 bases at J, with 15 bases between. This specimen consisted of peripheral blood, obtained on day 0 of AZD1222 vaccination. The V call is TRBV7-9, the J call TRBJ1-4; tentative D call: TRBD1 (5 bases). This sequence was found in an adult in good health. In DNA form, the CDR3 reads TGTGCCAGCAGCCTAAACCCTGGGGGGACTAATGAAAAACTGTTTTTT. Amino acid sequence: CASSLNPGGTNEKLFF.